Listed below are T cell receptor beta chains from one sample, sequenced in a study of T-cell reconstitution after alpha-beta-depleted transplantation in children. TCRdb analysed the PCR reads with MiXCR anew, one entry per CDR3 protein. The profile shows about 610,000 distinct CDR3 sequences, roughly a tenth of them singletons. The sequences come from PBMCs from the stem cell graft donor, collected from the stem cell graft. The receptors stem from a human donor who donated a stem cell graft to a child with acute myeloid leukemia. CDR3s include the opening cysteine and the closing phenylalanine or tryptophan. D genes are given only for firm matches.

d_call: TRBD2
v_call: TRBV7-3
j_call: TRBJ2-1
cdr3_aa: CASSRGREGYNEQFF

d_call: .
v_call: TRBV7-2
j_call: TRBJ1-3
cdr3_aa: CASSRDTGPSGNTIYF

d_call: TRBD1
v_call: TRBV6-1
j_call: TRBJ1-2
cdr3_aa: CASSEGDRGSNYGYTF

d_call: .
v_call: TRBV29-1
j_call: TRBJ2-3
cdr3_aa: CSGTRGLLGTDTQYF

d_call: .
v_call: TRBV29-1
j_call: TRBJ1-2
cdr3_aa: CSVSLGRGADYGYTF

d_call: .
v_call: TRBV4-3
j_call: TRBJ1-1
cdr3_aa: CASSQDLGRVGDTEAFF

d_call: .
v_call: TRBV20-1
j_call: TRBJ2-3
cdr3_aa: CCARDPKHPDPADTQYF

d_call: TRBD1
v_call: TRBV27
j_call: TRBJ1-5
cdr3_aa: CASSLAGGGANQPQHF

d_call: TRBD1
v_call: TRBV7-2
j_call: TRBJ2-1
cdr3_aa: CASSLLDRAPFF

d_call: TRBD1
v_call: TRBV4-3
j_call: TRBJ2-7
cdr3_aa: CASSQDKAGGEQYF

d_call: .
v_call: TRBV7-9
j_call: TRBJ1-1
cdr3_aa: CASSLVLNTEAFF

d_call: .
v_call: TRBV28
j_call: TRBJ2-5
cdr3_aa: CASSTPQGKETQYF

d_call: TRBD2
v_call: TRBV11-2
j_call: TRBJ2-5
cdr3_aa: CASSFGLAGEGTQYF

d_call: .
v_call: TRBV4-3
j_call: TRBJ1-5
cdr3_aa: CASSQDRAVNQPQHF

d_call: .
v_call: TRBV28
j_call: TRBJ1-2
cdr3_aa: CASQHGSYGYTF

d_call: .
v_call: TRBV6-6
j_call: TRBJ2-1
cdr3_aa: CASTATYNEQFF

d_call: .
v_call: TRBV29-1
j_call: TRBJ1-5
cdr3_aa: CSVELENNQPQHF

d_call: .
v_call: TRBV29-1
j_call: TRBJ1-5
cdr3_aa: CSVEEEGNQPQHF

d_call: TRBD1
v_call: TRBV28
j_call: TRBJ2-7
cdr3_aa: CASMGDSPFYEQYF

d_call: .
v_call: TRBV20-1
j_call: TRBJ2-7
cdr3_aa: CSVGGRDLLTYEQYF

d_call: TRBD1
v_call: TRBV6-5
j_call: TRBJ1-6
cdr3_aa: CASRATGVSPLHF

d_call: .
v_call: TRBV11-2
j_call: TRBJ2-1
cdr3_aa: CASSLARHEQFF

d_call: TRBD2
v_call: TRBV12-3/TRBV12-4
j_call: TRBJ2-7
cdr3_aa: CASSSTSGSPYEQYF

d_call: .
v_call: TRBV7-2
j_call: TRBJ2-2
cdr3_aa: CASSLVRSTGELFF

d_call: TRBD2
v_call: TRBV2
j_call: TRBJ2-2
cdr3_aa: CASRSGIGGELFF

d_call: TRBD1
v_call: TRBV20-1
j_call: TRBJ2-3
cdr3_aa: CSARGTDRTDTQYF

d_call: .
v_call: TRBV15
j_call: TRBJ2-2
cdr3_aa: CATSRDDLVKARRQNTGELFF

d_call: .
v_call: TRBV12-3/TRBV12-4
j_call: TRBJ1-2
cdr3_aa: CASSLLSEIGGYTF

d_call: TRBD2
v_call: TRBV5-1
j_call: TRBJ2-2
cdr3_aa: CASSAQLAGGTNTGELFF

d_call: .
v_call: TRBV5-1
j_call: TRBJ1-3
cdr3_aa: CASSLAAVGTSGNTIYF

d_call: .
v_call: TRBV11-2
j_call: TRBJ2-5
cdr3_aa: CASSLSWGRQETQYF

d_call: .
v_call: TRBV7-3
j_call: TRBJ2-1
cdr3_aa: CASSSNLQGYNEQFF

d_call: TRBD1
v_call: TRBV27
j_call: TRBJ2-6
cdr3_aa: CASKQGAGANVLTF

d_call: .
v_call: TRBV5-1
j_call: TRBJ2-1
cdr3_aa: CASSFVAGSYNEQFF

d_call: .
v_call: TRBV12-3/TRBV12-4
j_call: TRBJ2-7
cdr3_aa: CASRATGFSPQYF

d_call: TRBD2
v_call: TRBV9
j_call: TRBJ2-5
cdr3_aa: CASSVGLAGATQYF

d_call: TRBD1
v_call: TRBV27
j_call: TRBJ2-1
cdr3_aa: CASSRGQVHNEQFF

d_call: .
v_call: TRBV11-2
j_call: TRBJ1-1
cdr3_aa: CASRGRFTDWGTEAFF

d_call: TRBD2
v_call: TRBV6-5
j_call: TRBJ2-1
cdr3_aa: CASSYGAGGHNEQFF

d_call: TRBD1
v_call: TRBV18
j_call: TRBJ1-4
cdr3_aa: CASSPPGQGKGLREKLFF

d_call: .
v_call: TRBV13
j_call: TRBJ1-2
cdr3_aa: CASSLKSPTGNYGYTF

d_call: TRBD2
v_call: TRBV20-1
j_call: TRBJ2-1
cdr3_aa: CSARDIMTSGFWDEQFF